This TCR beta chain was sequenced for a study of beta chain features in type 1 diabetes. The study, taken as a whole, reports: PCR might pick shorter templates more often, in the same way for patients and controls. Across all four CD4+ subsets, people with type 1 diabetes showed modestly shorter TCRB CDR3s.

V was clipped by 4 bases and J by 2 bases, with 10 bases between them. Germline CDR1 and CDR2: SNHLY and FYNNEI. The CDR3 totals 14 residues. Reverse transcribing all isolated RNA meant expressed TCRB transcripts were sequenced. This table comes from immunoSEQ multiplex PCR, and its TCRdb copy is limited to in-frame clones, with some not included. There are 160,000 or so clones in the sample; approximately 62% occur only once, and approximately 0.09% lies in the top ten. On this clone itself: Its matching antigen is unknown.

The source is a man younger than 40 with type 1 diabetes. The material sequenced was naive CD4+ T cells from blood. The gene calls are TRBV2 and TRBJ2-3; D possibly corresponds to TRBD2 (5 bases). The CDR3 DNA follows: TGTGCCAGCAGTGGGCGGGCTGACACAGATACGCAGTATTTT. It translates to CASSGRADTDTQYF.